The 4 T cell receptor beta chains below all came from one sample that was sequenced in a study of response to subunit inactivated influenza vaccine. A single record per CDR3 protein comes from TCRdb applying MiXCR to the RT-PCR reads. The sample holds 650,000 to 800,000 distinct CDR3 sequences, roughly 18% seen once. Sequenced material: PBMCs from blood, taken roughly 5 days after vaccination. These receptors came from a man aged 50 to 60 who received an inactivated influenza vaccine.

This clonotype has more than one count but fewer than ten. This chain joins TRBV12-3 or TRBV12-4 and TRBJ2-3; maybe TRBD2 (6 bases). V gave up 4 bases and J gave up 1 base, with 12 bases separating them. CDR3 length equals 15 residues. CDR3 in amino acids: CASSWKGLGTDTQYF. The CDR3 bases are TGTGCCAGCAGTTGGAAGGGACTGGGCACAGATACGCAGTATTTT.

J is TRBJ2-4 and V is TRBV6-5; D is undetermined. The CDR3 length is 15 residues. Germline CDR1 reads MNHEY; CDR2 reads SVGAGI. V was pared by 0 bases and J by 5 bases, with 11 bases between. This CDR3 reads CASSYSSGLENIQYF. The CDR3 DNA reads TGTGCCAGCAGTTACTCGTCCGGGCTGGAAAACATTCAGTACTTC.

In its sample, this clonotype was seen a few times. V usage is TRBV4-3 and J usage is TRBJ2-1; 7 bases map to TRBD2. V lost 0 bases to trimming and J lost 6 bases; unmatched junction nucleotides: 5. Per germline, CDR1 LGHNA and CDR2 YSLEER. This CDR3 has 15 amino acids. CDR3 DNA: TGCGCCAGCAGCCAAGATCCAGCGGGGACCAATGAGCAGTTCTTC. This sequence encodes CASSQDPAGTNEQFF.

The CDR3 DNA sequence: TGTGCCAGCAGCGTAGAGGGACAGGGGGCCTATGAGCAGTTCTTC. Translated, it gives CASSVEGQGAYEQFF. The V gene is TRBV9, the J gene TRBJ2-1, with 12 bases lining up with TRBD1. The CDR3 is 15 amino acids. In germline, CDR1 is SGDLS, CDR2 YYNGEE. Trimming at V came to 0 bases and at J to 8 bases, leaving 3 bases not matched to a gene.